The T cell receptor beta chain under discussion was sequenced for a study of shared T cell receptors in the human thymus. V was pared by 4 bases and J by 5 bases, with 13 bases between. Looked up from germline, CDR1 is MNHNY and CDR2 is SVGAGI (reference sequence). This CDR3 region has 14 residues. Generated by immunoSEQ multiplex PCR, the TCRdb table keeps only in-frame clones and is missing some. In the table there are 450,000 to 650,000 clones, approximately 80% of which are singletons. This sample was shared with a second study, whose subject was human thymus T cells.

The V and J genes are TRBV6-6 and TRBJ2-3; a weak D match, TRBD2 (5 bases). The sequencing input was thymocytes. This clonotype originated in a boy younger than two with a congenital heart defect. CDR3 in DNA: TGTGCCAGCAGTTCACCGGAGGTCAGAGATACGCAGTATTTT. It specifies CASSSPEVRDTQYF.